A selection of T cell receptor beta chains follows, all from one sample in a study of lymphopenia after photon versus proton radiotherapy. Profiled with immunoSEQ multiplex PCR; TCRdb holds only in-frame clones, not every one. The data contain approximately 71,000 clones, approximately 91% of them singletons. The sample here was peripheral blood, taken from a patient treated with photon-based radiotherapy. Receptors originate from a woman in her 70s with pancreatic cancer. Both conserved end residues are part of each CDR3. The D gene is left open where the match is weak. The size entry is marked missing in some rows and otherwise reads once, few, many or a size class.

J | V | D | size | CDR3 | DNA
TRBJ2-7 | TRBV5-6 | NA | NA | CASTALGYQTYEQYF | TGTGCCAGCACCGCCTTGGGGTACCAAACCTACGAGCAGTACTTC
TRBJ2-1 | TRBV18 | NA | NA | CASSPGPRVRADEQFF | TGTGCCAGCTCACCAGGCCCGCGGGTGAGGGCAGATGAGCAGTTCTTC
TRBJ2-6 | TRBV28 | NA | few | CASSLSGANVLTF | TGTGCCAGCAGTTTGTCTGGGGCCAACGTCCTGACTTTC
TRBJ2-5 | TRBV5-6 | NA | NA | CASSFTQDYQETQYF | TGTGCCAGCAGCTTTACCCAGGACTATCAAGAGACCCAGTACTTC
TRBJ2-7 | TRBV18 | TRBD1 | NA | CASSPPAQGDGEQYF | TGTGCCAGCTCACCACCGGCACAGGGGGACGGTGAGCAGTACTTC
TRBJ1-4 | TRBV4-3 | TRBD1 | NA | CASSEGQSREKLFF | TGCGCCAGCAGCGAGGGACAGTCTCGCGAAAAACTGTTTTTT
TRBJ2-5 | TRBV7-6 | NA | NA | CASSSGTDGETQYF | TGTGCCAGCAGTTCCGGGACTGACGGCGAGACCCAGTACTTC
TRBJ2-1 | TRBV7-2 | TRBD1 | NA | CASTLGGQAPSNEQFF | TGTGCCAGCACCCTGGGGGGACAGGCGCCAAGCAATGAGCAGTTCTTC
TRBJ2-5 | TRBV5-4 | NA | NA | CASSFLEETQYF | TGTGCCAGCAGCTTTCTGGAAGAGACCCAGTACTTC
TRBJ2-1 | TRBV29-1 | NA | NA | CSVHIQELYNEQFF | TGCAGCGTTCATATACAGGAGCTCTACAATGAGCAGTTCTTC
TRBJ2-3 | TRBV19 | TRBD2 | NA | CASSSGSIVDTQYF | TGTGCCAGTAGTAGCGGGAGCATTGTAGATACGCAGTATTTT
TRBJ1-5 | TRBV7-8 | NA | NA | CASSLDAGLQHF | TGTGCCAGCAGCTTAGATGCGGGGCTCCAGCATTTT
TRBJ2-7 | TRBV4-3 | NA | NA | CASSQARFSYEQYF | TGCGCCAGCAGCCAAGCCAGGTTCTCCTACGAGCAGTACTTC
TRBJ2-1 | TRBV14 | NA | NA | CASSQVGRVNEQFF | TGTGCCAGCAGCCAAGTCGGGCGCGTCAATGAGCAGTTCTTC
TRBJ1-1 | TRBV16 | NA | once | CASSQSDRWTTEAFF | TGTGCCAGCAGCCAGTCCGACAGGTGGACCACTGAAGCTTTCTTT
TRBJ2-1 | TRBV25-1 | NA | NA | CASGGSGARNEQFF | TGTGCCAGCGGGGGGTCGGGGGCGCGGAATGAGCAGTTCTTC
TRBJ1-2 | TRBV29-1 | NA | NA | CSVAAGQANYGYTF | TGCAGCGTTGCCGCGGGACAAGCTAACTATGGCTACACCTTC
TRBJ1-5 | TRBV6-1 | NA | NA | CASSSVRDNYQPQHF | TGTGCCAGCAGTTCAGTCCGGGACAACTATCAGCCCCAGCATTTT
TRBJ1-1 | TRBV6-6 | TRBD1 | NA | CASRGQAENTEAFF | TGTGCCAGCAGGGGACAGGCGGAGAACACTGAAGCTTTCTTT
TRBJ2-1 | TRBV29-1 | TRBD2 | NA | CSVEKQPGLEVNEQFF | TGCAGCGTTGAAAAACAGCCGGGACTAGAGGTAAATGAGCAGTTCTTC
TRBJ1-1 | TRBV10-3 | TRBD1 | NA | CAISESPTGLPGMNTEAFF | TGTGCCATCAGTGAGTCCCCGACAGGGTTACCCGGAATGAACACTGAAGCTTTCTTT
TRBJ1-5 | TRBV27 | NA | NA | CASSFRRVTSNQPQHF | TGTGCCAGCAGTTTTAGACGGGTAACCAGCAATCAGCCCCAGCATTTT
TRBJ1-2 | TRBV19 | NA | NA | CASSISPPVNGYTF | TGTGCCAGTAGTATATCCCCACCTGTAAATGGCTACACCTTC
TRBJ1-2 | TRBV5-5 | NA | once | CASTQGSYGYTF | TGTGCCAGCACCCAGGGTAGCTATGGCTACACCTTC
TRBJ2-7 | TRBV5-1 | NA | few | CASATGNEQYF | TGCGCCAGTGCGACGGGGAACGAGCAGTACTTC
TRBJ1-1 | TRBV7-9 | TRBD1 | NA | CASSLEGQGRRTFF | TGTGCCAGCAGCTTAGAGGGACAGGGGAGGAGAACTTTCTTT
TRBJ2-1 | TRBV4-1 | TRBD2 | NA | CASSQGLGSHNEQFF | TGCGCCAGCAGCCAGGGACTAGGCTCCCACAATGAGCAGTTCTTC
TRBJ1-3 | TRBV4-1 | NA | NA | CASSQALRSGNTIYF | TGCGCCAGCAGCCAAGCCCTCCGCTCTGGAAACACCATATATTTT
TRBJ1-6 | TRBV27 | NA | NA | CASSFWGNNSPLHF | TGTGCCAGCAGTTTCTGGGGGAATAATTCACCCCTCCACTTT
TRBJ1-1 | TRBV5-4 | TRBD1 | NA | CASSRRTGGNTEAFF | TGTGCCAGCAGCCGAAGAACAGGGGGGAACACTGAAGCTTTCTTT
TRBJ1-4 | TRBV4-3 | NA | NA | CASSQDRGVWEKLFF | TGCGCCAGCAGCCAAGATCGTGGAGTCTGGGAAAAACTGTTTTTT
TRBJ1-2 | TRBV18 | TRBD1 | NA | CASSPTDRGQNYGYTF | TGTGCCAGCTCACCAACCGACAGGGGGCAAAACTATGGCTACACCTTC
TRBJ2-2 | TRBV15 | NA | NA | CATSTTGADTGELFF | TGTGCCACCAGCACCACCGGGGCCGACACCGGGGAGCTGTTTTTT
TRBJ2-2 | TRBV28 | TRBD2 | NA | CASSGSGTSGPTGELFF | TGTGCCAGCAGTGGATCCGGGACTAGCGGACCGACCGGGGAGCTGTTTTTT
TRBJ2-3 | TRBV7-2 | NA | NA | CASSLDYTDTQYF | TGTGCCAGCAGCTTGGACTACACAGATACGCAGTATTTT
TRBJ2-1 | TRBV7-9 | TRBD2 | NA | CASSLPRLAGAHEQFF | TGTGCCAGCAGCTTGCCTAGACTAGCGGGAGCCCATGAGCAGTTCTTC
TRBJ2-4 | TRBV2 | NA | NA | CASRGAETIILAKNIQYF | TGTGCCAGCAGGGGAGCAGAAACCATAATTTTAGCCAAAAACATTCAGTACTTC
TRBJ1-4 | TRBV5-5 | TRBD1 | NA | CASSHTGEGNEKLFF | TGTGCCAGCAGCCATACAGGGGAGGGTAATGAAAAACTGTTTTTT
TRBJ1-1 | TRBV9 | NA | NA | CASSVGRGTNTEAFF | TGTGCCAGCAGCGTTGGACGGGGAACGAACACTGAAGCTTTCTTT
TRBJ2-5 | TRBV27 | TRBD2 | NA | CASSPRGDAAGFETQYF | TGTGCCAGCAGCCCCCGGGGGGACGCAGCGGGATTTGAGACCCAGTACTTC
TRBJ2-1 | TRBV6-5 | TRBD1 | NA | CASSWGTDSYNEQFF | TGTGCCAGCAGTTGGGGGACAGACTCCTACAATGAGCAGTTCTTC
TRBJ2-1 | TRBV5-1 | TRBD1 | NA | CASSFAQGANNEQFF | TGCGCCAGCAGCTTCGCACAGGGGGCGAACAATGAGCAGTTCTTC
TRBJ2-7 | TRBV5-5 | TRBD1 | NA | CASSPRDRVSEQYF | TGTGCCAGCAGCCCCCGGGACAGGGTAAGCGAGCAGTACTTC
TRBJ2-1 | TRBV18 | NA | NA | CASSPLSGDNEQFF | TGTGCCAGCTCACCTCTGTCCGGAGACAATGAGCAGTTCTTC
TRBJ2-1 | TRBV11-2 | TRBD2 | NA | CASSLDRTSVFNNEQFF | TGTGCCAGCAGCTTAGATCGGACTAGCGTATTCAACAATGAGCAGTTCTTC
TRBJ2-3 | TRBV5-1 | TRBD2 | NA | CASSVPGLAVGTDTQYF | TGCGCCAGCAGCGTCCCGGGACTAGCGGTTGGCACAGATACGCAGTATTTT
TRBJ2-7 | TRBV5-5 | NA | NA | CASSLGVTESYEQYF | TGTGCCAGCAGCTTAGGGGTGACTGAGTCCTACGAGCAGTACTTC
TRBJ2-3 | TRBV18 | TRBD2 | NA | CASSPRGEGTQYF | TGTGCCAGCTCACCACGAGGGGAGGGTACGCAGTATTTT
TRBJ2-2 | TRBV7-9 | TRBD1 | NA | CASSSRTGGTGELFF | TGTGCCAGCAGCTCGAGGACAGGGGGGACCGGGGAGCTGTTTTTT
TRBJ1-2 | TRBV19 | NA | NA | CASSLTGGYTF | TGTGCCAGTAGTCTGACAGGAGGCTACACCTTC
TRBJ1-1 | TRBV7-2 | NA | NA | CASSLAQSNTEAFF | TGTGCCAGCAGCTTAGCCCAGTCGAACACTGAAGCTTTCTTT
TRBJ2-7 | TRBV5-1 | NA | NA | CASSLEFSYEQYF | TGCGCCAGCAGCTTGGAGTTCTCCTACGAGCAGTACTTC
TRBJ1-4 | TRBV30 | NA | NA | CAWERLTNEKLFF | TGTGCCTGGGAGAGGTTAACTAATGAAAAACTGTTTTTT
TRBJ1-2 | TRBV6-1 | NA | once | CASSGFWEGSYGYTF | TGTGCCAGCAGTGGCTTTTGGGAAGGGAGCTATGGCTACACCTTC
TRBJ1-5 | TRBV19 | NA | NA | CASSLNRDQPQHF | TGTGCCAGTAGTCTAAACAGGGATCAGCCCCAGCATTTT